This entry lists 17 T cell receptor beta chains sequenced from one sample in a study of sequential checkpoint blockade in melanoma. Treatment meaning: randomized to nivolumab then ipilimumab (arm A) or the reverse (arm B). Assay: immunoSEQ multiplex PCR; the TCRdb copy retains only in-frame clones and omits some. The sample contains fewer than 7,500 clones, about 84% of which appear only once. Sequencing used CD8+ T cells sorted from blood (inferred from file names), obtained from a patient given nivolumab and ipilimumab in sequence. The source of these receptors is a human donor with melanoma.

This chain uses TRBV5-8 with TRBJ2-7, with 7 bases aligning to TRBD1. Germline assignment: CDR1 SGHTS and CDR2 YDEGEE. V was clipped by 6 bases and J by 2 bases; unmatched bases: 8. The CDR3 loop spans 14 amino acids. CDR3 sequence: CASNFRQGAYEQYF. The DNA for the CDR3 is TGTGCCAGCAACTTCCGACAGGGTGCCTACGAGCAGTACTTC.

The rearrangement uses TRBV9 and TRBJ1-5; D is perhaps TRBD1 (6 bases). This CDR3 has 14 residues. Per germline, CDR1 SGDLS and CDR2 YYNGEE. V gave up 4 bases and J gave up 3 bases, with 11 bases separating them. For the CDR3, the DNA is TGTGCCAGCAGCCCGGGGGGGGCCAATCAGCCCCAGCATTTT. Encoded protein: CASSPGGANQPQHF.

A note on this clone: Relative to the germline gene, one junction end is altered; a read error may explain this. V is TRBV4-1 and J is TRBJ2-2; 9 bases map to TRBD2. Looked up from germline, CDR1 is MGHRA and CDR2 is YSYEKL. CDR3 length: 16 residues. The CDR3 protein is CASSQDPAGGPGELFF. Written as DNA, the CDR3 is TGTGCCAGCAGCCAAGATCCAGCGGGAGGACCCGGGGAGCTGTTTTTT.

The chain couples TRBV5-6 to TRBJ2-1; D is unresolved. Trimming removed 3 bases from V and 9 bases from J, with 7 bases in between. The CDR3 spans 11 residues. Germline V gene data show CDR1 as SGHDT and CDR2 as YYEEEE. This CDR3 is CASSYTGEQFF. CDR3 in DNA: TGTGCCAGCAGCTACACGGGTGAGCAGTTCTTC.

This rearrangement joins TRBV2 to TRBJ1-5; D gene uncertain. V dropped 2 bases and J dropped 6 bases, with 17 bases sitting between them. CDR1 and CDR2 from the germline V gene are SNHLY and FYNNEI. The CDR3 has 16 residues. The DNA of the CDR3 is TGTGCCAGCAGTGAATCAGGCAGTTATACCATTCAGCCCCAGCATTTT. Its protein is CASSESGSYTIQPQHF.

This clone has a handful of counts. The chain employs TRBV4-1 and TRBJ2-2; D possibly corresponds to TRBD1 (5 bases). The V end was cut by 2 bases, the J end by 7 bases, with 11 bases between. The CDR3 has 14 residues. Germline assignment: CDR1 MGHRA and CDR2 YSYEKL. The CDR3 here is CASSQNQGIGELFF. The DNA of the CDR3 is TGCGCCAGCAGCCAAAACCAGGGAATCGGGGAGCTGTTTTTT.

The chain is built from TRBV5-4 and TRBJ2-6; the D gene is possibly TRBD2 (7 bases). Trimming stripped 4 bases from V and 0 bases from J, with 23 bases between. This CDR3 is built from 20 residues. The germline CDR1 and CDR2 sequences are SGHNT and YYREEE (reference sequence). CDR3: CASSTPPGGQNPSGANVLTF. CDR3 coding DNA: TGTGCCAGCAGCACGCCTCCGGGAGGACAGAACCCCTCTGGGGCCAACGTCCTGACTTTC.

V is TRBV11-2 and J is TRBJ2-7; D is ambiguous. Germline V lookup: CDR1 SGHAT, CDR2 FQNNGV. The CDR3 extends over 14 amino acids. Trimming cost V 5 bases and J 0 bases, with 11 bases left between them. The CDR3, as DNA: TGTGCCAGCAGCGGCCTAGGATACTCCTACGAGCAGTACTTC. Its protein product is CASSGLGYSYEQYF. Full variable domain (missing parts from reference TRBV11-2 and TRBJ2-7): EAGVAQSPRYKIIEKRQSVAFWCNPISGHATLYWYQQILGQGPKLLIQFQNNGVVDDSQLPKDRFSAERLKGVDSTLKIQPAKLEDSAVYLCASSGLGYSYEQYFGPGTRLTVT.

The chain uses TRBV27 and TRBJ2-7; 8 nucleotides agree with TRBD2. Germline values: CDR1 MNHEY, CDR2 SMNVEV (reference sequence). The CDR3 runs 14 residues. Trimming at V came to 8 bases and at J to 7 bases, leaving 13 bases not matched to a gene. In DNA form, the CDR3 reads TGTGCCAGCGGGACGGGAGGGGAATATGGGGAGCAGTACTTC. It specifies CASGTGGEYGEQYF.

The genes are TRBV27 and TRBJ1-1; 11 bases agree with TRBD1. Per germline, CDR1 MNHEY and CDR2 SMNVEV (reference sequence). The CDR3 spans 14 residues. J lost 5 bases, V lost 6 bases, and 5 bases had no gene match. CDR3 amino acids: CASRGQGGRTEAFF. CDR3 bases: TGTGCCAGCAGGGGACAGGGGGGGAGAACTGAAGCTTTCTTT.

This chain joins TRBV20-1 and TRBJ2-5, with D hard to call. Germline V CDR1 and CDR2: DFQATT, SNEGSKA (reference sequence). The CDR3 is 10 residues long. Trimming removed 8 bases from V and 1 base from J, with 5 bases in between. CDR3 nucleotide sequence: TGCAGTCCTTTCCAAGAGACCCAGTACTTC. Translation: CSPFQETQYF.

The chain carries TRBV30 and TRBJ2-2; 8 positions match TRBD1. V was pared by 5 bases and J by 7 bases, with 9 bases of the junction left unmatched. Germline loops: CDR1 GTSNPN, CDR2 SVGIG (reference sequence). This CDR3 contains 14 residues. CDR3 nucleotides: TGTGCCTGGGCCCACAGGGGGTCGAGCGGGGAGCTGTTTTTT. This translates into CAWAHRGSSGELFF. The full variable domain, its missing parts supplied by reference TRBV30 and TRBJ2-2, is SQTIHQWPATLVQPVGSPLSLECTVEGTSNPNLYWYRQAAGRGLQLLFYSVGIGQISSEVPQNLSASRPQDRQFILSSKKLLLSDSGFYLCAWAHRGSSGELFFGEGSRLTVL.

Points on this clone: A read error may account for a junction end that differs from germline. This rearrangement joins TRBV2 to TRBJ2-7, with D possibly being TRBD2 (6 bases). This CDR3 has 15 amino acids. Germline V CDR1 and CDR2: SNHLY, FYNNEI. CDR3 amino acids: CASGPSGLSSYEQCF. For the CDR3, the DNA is TGTGCCAGCGGACCCTCGGGACTCAGCTCCTACGAGCAGTGCTTC.

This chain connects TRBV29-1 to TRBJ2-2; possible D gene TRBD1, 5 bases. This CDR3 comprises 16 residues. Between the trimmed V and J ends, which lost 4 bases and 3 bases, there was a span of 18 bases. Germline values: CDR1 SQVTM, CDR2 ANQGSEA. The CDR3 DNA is TGCAGCGTTGGCAGGGTTGAGACTCGGGACACCGGGGAGCTGTTTTTT. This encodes CSVGRVETRDTGELFF.

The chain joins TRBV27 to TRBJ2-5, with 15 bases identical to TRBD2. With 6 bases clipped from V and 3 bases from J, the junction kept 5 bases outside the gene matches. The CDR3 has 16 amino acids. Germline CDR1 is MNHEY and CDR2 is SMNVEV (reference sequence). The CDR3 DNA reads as TGTGCCAGCAGATGGACTAGCGGGAGGGAGGAAGAGACCCAGTACTTC. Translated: CASRWTSGREEETQYF.

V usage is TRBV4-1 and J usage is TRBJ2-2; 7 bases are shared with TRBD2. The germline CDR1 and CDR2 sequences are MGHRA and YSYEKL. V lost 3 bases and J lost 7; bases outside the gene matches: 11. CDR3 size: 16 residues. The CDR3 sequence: CASSHRSGREGGELFF. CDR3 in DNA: TGCGCCAGCAGCCACCGATCCGGAAGGGAGGGCGGGGAGCTGTTTTTT.

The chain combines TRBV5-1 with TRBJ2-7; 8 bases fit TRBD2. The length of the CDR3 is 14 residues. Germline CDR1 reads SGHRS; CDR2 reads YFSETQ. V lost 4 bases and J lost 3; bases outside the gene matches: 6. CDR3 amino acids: CASSVGLDSYEQYF. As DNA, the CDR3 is TGCGCCAGCAGCGTGGGACTAGATAGCTACGAGCAGTACTTC.